The following is a T cell receptor (beta chain) sequence with its context. This CDR3 has 15 amino acids. The germline V and J ends were trimmed by 5 bases and 5 bases, with 15 bases remaining between them. Germline assignment: CDR1 SGHTA and CDR2 FQGTGA. Generated by immunoSEQ multiplex PCR, the TCRdb table keeps only in-frame clones and is missing some. The sample holds 6,600 or so clones, under 90% seen once. This entry is derived from a study of tumour-infiltrating T cells in Burkitt lymphoma. In the study overall: Repertoire clonality predicted overall and progression-free survival.

The source is a human donor with Burkitt lymphoma. Sequences were obtained from tumor tissue. The chain is built from TRBV7-3 and TRBJ2-2, with D possibly called TRBD1 or TRBD2 (5 bases each). The CDR3 protein is CASSPGVGVTGELFF. CDR3 in DNA: TGTGCCAGCAGCCCCGGGGTGGGGGTGACCGGGGAGCTGTTTTTT.